What follows are 27 T cell receptor beta chains derived from one specimen sequenced in a study of human T cells and chemical hapten exposure. Stated time point: pre-sensitization, week 0. Treatment noted: therapeutic diphenylcyclopropenone sensitization with weekly scalp DPC. In TCRdb, the RACE reads were re-called with MiXCR into one record per CDR3 protein. Of under 45,000 distinct CDR3 sequences in the sample, roughly a tenth were seen once. Specimen: whole blood, collected in connection with sensitization to the hapten diphenylcyclopropenone (DPC). The receptors were sampled from a man under 40 with alopecia areata. Some clones in this sample may be carry-over from other donors' samples.

The chain uses TRBV29-1 and TRBJ2-7; 8 bases are shared with TRBD1. Losses at the gene ends were 4 bases for V and 3 bases for J; bases not matched to a gene: 8. The CDR3 contains 14 residues. The germline V gene encodes CDR1 SQVTM and CDR2 ANQGSEA. The chain's CDR3 is CSVGKQGGFYEQYF. As DNA, the CDR3 is TGCAGCGTTGGTAAACAGGGGGGCTTCTACGAGCAGTACTTC.

The chain employs TRBV7-6 and TRBJ2-5; 7 nucleotides agree with TRBD1. The trim removed 4 bases at V and 1 base at J, leaving 6 bases unmatched. The CDR3 runs 15 residues. Germline V gene data show CDR1 as SGHVS and CDR2 as FNYEAQ. CDR3 coding DNA: TGTGCCAGCAGCTCTCTCCGGGACAGCCAAGAGACCCAGTACTTC. This gives the protein CASSSLRDSQETQYF.

This clonotype was seen many times. J is TRBJ2-3 and V is TRBV7-2, with 11 bases matching TRBD2. Germline CDR1 is SGHTA and CDR2 is FQGNSA. The CDR3 extends over 16 amino acids. V shed 1 base, J shed 2 bases, and the junction held 2 bases outside the gene matches. The CDR3 reads CASSLGLAGFTDTQYF. The CDR3 region has the DNA TGTGCCAGCAGCTTAGGACTAGCGGGATTCACAGATACGCAGTATTTT.

This chain links TRBV5-1 with TRBJ2-1; 12 bases are shared with TRBD2. V was pared by 4 bases and J by 4 bases, with 6 bases of the junction left unmatched. The length of the CDR3 is 16 residues. Per germline, CDR1 SGHRS and CDR2 YFSETQ. The CDR3 region is CASSVSGTSGYNEQFF. CDR3 in DNA: TGCGCCAGCAGCGTGTCCGGGACTAGCGGGTACAATGAGCAGTTCTTC.

This clonotype was seen a few times. V gene TRBV7-6 combines with J gene TRBJ2-2; D is ambiguous. The CDR3 sequence is 16 residues long. V lost 3 bases to trimming and J lost 0 bases, with 11 bases between them. Germline CDR1 and CDR2: SGHVS and FNYEAQ. In DNA, the CDR3 is TGTGCCAGCAGCTTGGCCGGGTGGGCGAACACCGGGGAGCTGTTTTTT. It translates to CASSLAGWANTGELFF. Full variable domain (remainder filled in from reference TRBV7-6 and TRBJ2-2): GAGVSQSPRYKVTKRGQDVALRCDPISGHVSLYWYRQALGQGPEFLTYFNYEAQQDKSGLPNDRFSAERPEGSISTLTIQRTEQRDSAMYRCASSLAGWANTGELFFGEGSRLTVL.

There are many counts of this clonotype. This chain connects TRBV12-3 or TRBV12-4 to TRBJ2-2; 8 bases fit TRBD1. V trimming: 6 bases; J trimming: 0 bases; junction bases outside the gene matches: 9. CDR3 length equals 17 residues. CDR3: CASSPGTGFANTGELFF. The CDR3 DNA reads as TGTGCCAGCAGCCCCGGGACAGGATTCGCGAACACCGGGGAGCTGTTTTTT.

In its sample, this clonotype was seen many times. The CDR3 sequence: CSARRVNGADTQYF. CDR3 bases: TGCAGTGCAAGACGTGTCAACGGCGCAGATACGCAGTATTTT. The V and J genes are TRBV20-1 and TRBJ2-3; the D is unclear. Per the germline V gene, CDR1 is DFQATT and CDR2 is SNEGSKA (reference sequence). Trimming removed 6 bases from V and 4 bases from J, with 17 bases in between. This CDR3 comprises 14 residues.

This clonotype was detected many times. The V and J genes are TRBV11-2 and TRBJ1-2, with D possibly TRBD1 on 6 matching bases. Germline assignment: CDR1 SGHAT and CDR2 FQNNGV. With 5 bases removed from V and 2 bases from J, the gap between germline ends came to 24 bases. The CDR3 loop spans 18 amino acids. The CDR3 DNA sequence: TGTGCCAGCAGCGCGTATGATTCCACCGGGACACTAAACTATGGCTACACCTTC. It is translated as CASSAYDSTGTLNYGYTF.

This clonotype was found many times. Here the CDR3 DNA reads TGTGCCAGCAACAACCGGGACAGGCCTCTCTATGGCTACACCTTC. Encoded protein: CASNNRDRPLYGYTF. The J gene is TRBJ1-2, the V gene TRBV12-3 or TRBV12-4, with 8 bases matching TRBD1. The CDR3 sequence is 15 residues long. V trimming: 7 bases; J trimming: 4 bases; junction bases outside the gene matches: 11.

This clonotype showed up just a few times. The chain carries TRBV4-3 and TRBJ2-1; 9 bases align to TRBD2. V was clipped by 0 bases and J by 7 bases; unmatched bases: 7. In germline, CDR1 is LGHNA, CDR2 YSLEER. The CDR3 is 16 residues long. CDR3 residues: CASSQDWASGKNEQFF. In nucleotides, the CDR3 is TGCGCCAGCAGCCAAGATTGGGCTAGCGGGAAGAATGAGCAGTTCTTC.

This clonotype showed up just a few times. J is TRBJ2-3 and V is TRBV28, with D possibly being TRBD1 or TRBD2 (6 bases each). Trimming cost V 5 bases and J 6 bases, with 15 bases left between them. The CDR3 has 14 amino acids. Germline V CDR1 and CDR2: MDHEN, SYDVKM. The CDR3: CASSHRGRQDTQYF. The CDR3 DNA is TGTGCCAGCAGTCACCGGGGGCGCCAGGATACGCAGTATTTT.

This clonotype was recorded at least ten times. This sequence joins TRBV6-6 and TRBJ2-3; 7 positions match TRBD2. This CDR3 is 14 amino acids long. Looked up from germline, CDR1 is MNHNY and CDR2 is SVGAGI (reference sequence). With V trimmed by 2 bases and J by 6 bases, 5 bases remained unmatched. The CDR3 sequence: CASSYGLEADTQYF. The CDR3 coding sequence is TGTGCCAGCAGTTACGGACTAGAGGCGGATACGCAGTATTTT.

The sample holds many counts of this clonotype. The CDR3 loop is CASSYRARGNTIYF. The CDR3 nucleotides are TGTGCCAGCAGTTACCGCGCGCGTGGAAACACCATATATTTT. The V gene is TRBV6-6, the J gene TRBJ1-3; no clear D. This CDR3 spans 14 amino acids. V lost 2 bases to trimming and J lost 3 bases, with 8 bases between them. From germline, CDR1 is MNHNY and CDR2 SVGAGI (reference sequence).

This clonotype was seen many times. The chain links TRBV7-3 to TRBJ2-2; D might be TRBD1 (6 bases). Trimming stripped 0 bases from V and 5 bases from J, with 13 bases between. Germline lookup yields CDR1 SGHTA and CDR2 FQGTGA. The CDR3 is 16 amino acids. CDR3 residues: CASSLTQGGRTGELFF. The CDR3 DNA follows: TGTGCCAGCAGCTTAACACAGGGCGGTCGGACCGGGGAGCTGTTTTTT.

This clonotype was detected ten times or more. The rearrangement links TRBV27 to TRBJ2-6, with TRBD2 as a possible D gene (5 bases). Germline V CDR1 and CDR2: MNHEY, SMNVEV (reference sequence). V gave up 5 bases and J gave up 0 bases, with 8 bases separating them. The CDR3 is 15 amino acids. The CDR3 loop reads CASSPRGSGANVLTF. The CDR3 region has the DNA TGTGCCAGCAGTCCCCGGGGCTCTGGGGCCAACGTCCTGACTTTC.

This clonotype appeared many times. J is TRBJ1-5 and V is TRBV29-1, with D unclear. Trimming removed 6 bases at V and 4 bases at J, with 10 bases between. The CDR3 has 12 residues. Germline V lookup: CDR1 SQVTM, CDR2 ANQGSEA. The CDR3 sequence: CSVANGNQPQHF. The CDR3 nucleotides are TGCAGCGTCGCCAACGGGAATCAGCCCCAGCATTTT.

This clonotype occurred many times. The chain recombines TRBV18 with TRBJ1-5; the match to TRBD1 covers 10 bases. Germline-derived CDR1 and CDR2 are KGHSH and LQKENI. J gave up 7 bases and V 2 bases, and 2 bases lay outside the gene matches. This CDR3 is 14 amino acids long. The CDR3 bases are TGTGCCAGCTCACCAGGACAGGGGGACCAGCCCCAGCATTTT. It translates to CASSPGQGDQPQHF.

V gene TRBV2 combines with J gene TRBJ2-7; TRBD2 is a possible D gene (6 bases). The CDR3 has 15 residues. Germline CDR1 SNHLY, CDR2 FYNNEI. Trimming removed 3 bases from V and 0 bases from J, with 12 bases in between. The CDR3 loop reads CASSEEGRVSYEQYF. As DNA, the CDR3 is TGTGCCAGCAGTGAGGAGGGACGGGTCTCCTACGAGCAGTACTTC.

The chain is built from TRBV6-2 or TRBV6-3 and TRBJ1-1; D is uncertain. The CDR3 totals 14 residues. Trimming stripped 7 bases from V and 4 bases from J, with 16 bases between. Looked up from germline, CDR1 is MNHEY and CDR2 is SVGEGT. This CDR3 is CASTPDIRGTEAFF. The CDR3 coding sequence is TGTGCCAGCACCCCGGATATCCGCGGCACTGAAGCTTTCTTT.

This clonotype was seen a handful of times. The rearrangement links TRBV12-3 or TRBV12-4 to TRBJ2-1; the match to TRBD2 covers 8 bases. The CDR3 has 12 amino acids. V lost 5 bases and J lost 10; bases outside the gene matches: 4. CDR3 nucleotide sequence: TGTGCCAGCAGTAGCGGGGGTAACGAGCAGTTCTTC. It encodes CASSSGGNEQFF.

This clonotype was recorded many times. The genes are TRBV28 and TRBJ2-6; D not resolved. V was trimmed by 7 bases and J by 0 bases, leaving 7 bases between them. This CDR3 spans 14 amino acids. Per the germline V gene, CDR1 is MDHEN and CDR2 is SYDVKM. CDR3 in amino acids: CASISISGANVLTF. The CDR3 DNA reads TGTGCCAGCATCAGTATCTCTGGGGCCAACGTCCTGACTTTC. Full variable domain (missing parts from reference TRBV28 and TRBJ2-6): DVKVTQSSRYLVKRTGEKVFLECVQDMDHENMFWYRQDPGLGLRLIYFSYDVKMKEKGDIPEGYSVSREKKERFSLILESASTNQTSMYLCASISISGANVLTFGAGSRLTVL.

The sample holds many counts of this clonotype. This chain joins TRBV11-2 and TRBJ2-7; 9 nucleotides match TRBD1. The trim removed 5 bases at V and 7 bases at J, leaving 3 bases unmatched. Germline V gene sequence: CDR1 SGHAT, CDR2 FQNNGV. This CDR3 is 12 amino acids long. CDR3 coding DNA: TGTGCCAGCAGCCTAGGGACAGGGGAGCAGTACTTC. Its protein is CASSLGTGEQYF.

In its sample, this clonotype was seen many times. V is TRBV29-1 and J is TRBJ2-5, with 8 bases fitting TRBD1. The germline CDR1 and CDR2 sequences are SQVTM and ANQGSEA. This CDR3 spans 14 amino acids. V dropped 3 bases and J dropped 7; count of bases not matched to a gene: 10. CDR3 in DNA: TGCAGCGTTGACGCAGGGGGCTATTCAGGGACCCAGTACTTC. Translating gives CSVDAGGYSGTQYF.

This clonotype was seen ten or more times. V and J are TRBV6-6 and TRBJ1-5; D perhaps matches TRBD1 (6 bases). The ends were cut back, 7 bases at V and 4 bases at J, with 11 bases in the middle. CDR1 and CDR2 from the germline V gene are MNHNY and SVGAGI (reference sequence). The CDR3 is made up of 13 amino acids. This chain's CDR3 is CASKRQGNQPQHF. In nucleotides, the CDR3 is TGTGCCAGCAAACGCCAGGGGAATCAGCCCCAGCATTTT.

This clonotype occurred many times. V usage is TRBV4-2 and J usage is TRBJ2-1; D gene unclear. Trimming removed 1 base at V and 7 bases at J, with 11 bases between. This CDR3 comprises 14 residues. The germline gives CDR1 LGHNA, CDR2 YNFKEQ. The CDR3 here is CASSQGKEVNEQFF. The CDR3 DNA sequence: TGTGCCAGCAGCCAAGGGAAAGAAGTAAATGAGCAGTTCTTC.

The chain links TRBV5-6 to TRBJ2-1, with D unclear. CDR1 is SGHDT and CDR2 is YYEEEE in the germline V gene. The CDR3 loop spans 12 amino acids. V was clipped by 4 bases and J by 5 bases, with 7 bases between them. CDR3 loop: CASSPTDNEQFF. The CDR3 coding sequence is TGTGCCAGCAGCCCGACGGACAATGAGCAGTTCTTC.

This clonotype was detected many times. V usage is TRBV21-1 and J usage is TRBJ1-5; TRBD1, the D gene given by the table, was not confirmed from the DNA. TRBV21-1 is given as a pseudogene. This CDR3 is built from 17 residues. The CDR3 DNA reads as TGTGCCAGCAGCAAGAGCCGGGTCCCCTATGCTGATCAGCCCCAGCATTTT. It codes for CASSKSRVPYADQPQHF.